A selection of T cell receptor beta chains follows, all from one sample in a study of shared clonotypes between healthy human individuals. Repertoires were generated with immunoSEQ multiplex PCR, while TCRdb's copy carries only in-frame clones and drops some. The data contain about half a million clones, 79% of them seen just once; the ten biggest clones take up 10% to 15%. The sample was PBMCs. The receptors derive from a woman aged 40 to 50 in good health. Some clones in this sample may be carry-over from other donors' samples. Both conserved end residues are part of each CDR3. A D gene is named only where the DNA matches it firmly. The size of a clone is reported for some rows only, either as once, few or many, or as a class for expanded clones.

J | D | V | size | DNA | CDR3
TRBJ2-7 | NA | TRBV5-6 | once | TGTGCCAGCAGCTTGGTGGGGGGCGGCTCCTACGAGCAGTACTTC | CASSLVGGGSYEQYF
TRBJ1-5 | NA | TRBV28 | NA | TGTGCCAGCAGCCGACCCCCAGGTAACAATCAGCCCCAGCATTTT | CASSRPPGNNQPQHF
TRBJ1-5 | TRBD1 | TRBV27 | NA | TGTGCCAGCCGGACAGGGTTTCCTAGCAATCAGCCCCAGCATTTT | CASRTGFPSNQPQHF
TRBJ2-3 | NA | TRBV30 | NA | TGTGCCTGGAGCGACTCCACAGATACGCAGTATTTT | CAWSDSTDTQYF
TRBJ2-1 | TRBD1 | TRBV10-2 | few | TGCGCCAGCAGTGAGCAGACAGGGAATGAGCAGTTCTTC | CASSEQTGNEQFF
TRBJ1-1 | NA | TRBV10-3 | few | TGTGCCATCAGTGGACAACTACGGGAGTCTGAAGCTTTCTTT | CAISGQLRESEAFF
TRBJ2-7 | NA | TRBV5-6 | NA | TGTGCCAGCAGCTTGGACAGGTTCTCCTACGAGCAGTACTTC | CASSLDRFSYEQYF
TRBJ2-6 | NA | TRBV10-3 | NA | TGTGCCATCAGTGATGCGTCGAGGGAGCGGTCTGGGGCCAACGTCCTGACTTTC | CAISDASRERSGANVLTF
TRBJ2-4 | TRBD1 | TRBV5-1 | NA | TGCGCCAGCAGCCAAGGGACAGCAAACATTCAGTACTTC | CASSQGTANIQYF
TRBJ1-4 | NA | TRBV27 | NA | TGTGCCAGCAAGGTGGGGGCTTCTAATGAAAAACTGTTTTTT | CASKVGASNEKLFF
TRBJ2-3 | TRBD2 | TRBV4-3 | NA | TGCGCCAGCAGCCACGAACTAGCGGGAGGTCCAAGGGGCCGCGGCCCGGATACGCAGTATTTT | CASSHELAGGPRGRGPDTQYF
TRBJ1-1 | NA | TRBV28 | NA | TGTGCCAGCAACGGGGGAACTGAAGCTTTCTTT | CASNGGTEAFF
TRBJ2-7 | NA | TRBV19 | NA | TGTGCCAGTAGTATGGGGACTCGTACCTACGAGCAGTACTTC | CASSMGTRTYEQYF
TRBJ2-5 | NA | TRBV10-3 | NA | TGTGCCATCAGTGCGGGGGGCGACGTAGAGACCCAGTACTTC | CAISAGGDVETQYF
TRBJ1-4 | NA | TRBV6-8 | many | TGTGCCAGCAGTTACAAAGGGGGGCTGGAAAAACTGTTTTTT | CASSYKGGLEKLFF
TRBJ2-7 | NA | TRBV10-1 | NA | TGCGCCAGCAAGGTTGGCAGGACCTCCTACGAGCAGTACTTC | CASKVGRTSYEQYF
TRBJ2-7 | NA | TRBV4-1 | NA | TGCGCCAGCAGCCAGGGACAAGCCGAGGTGGGTCGGTACTTC | CASSQGQAEVGRYF